These 15 T cell receptor beta chains originate from one sample sequenced in a study of control samples from healthy donors and cancer patients. Sequenced by immunoSEQ multiplex PCR; TCRdb stores in-frame clones only, minus some. Of about 34,000 clones in the sample, around 83% were seen once. Sequenced input: PBMCs. Receptors were obtained from a woman in her thirties or forties with lung cancer.

The CDR3, as DNA: TGTGCCAGCAGTTTTAAGAGCAATCAGCCCCAGCATTTT. This codes for CASSFKSNQPQHF. The chain combines TRBV27 with TRBJ1-5; no definite D call. The CDR3 spans 13 residues. V lost 3 bases and J lost 1, with 4 bases in between. Germline V gives CDR1 MNHEY, CDR2 SMNVEV (reference sequence).

The rearrangement links TRBV7-3 to TRBJ2-7; TRBD2 might be the D (5 bases). The germline V gene has CDR1 SGHTA and CDR2 FQGTGA. V was shortened by 5 bases and J by 7 bases, with 18 bases between the two germline ends. This CDR3 spans 14 amino acids. The CDR3, as DNA: TGTGCCAGCAGCCCTGTACTAGGGTCGGGGGAGCAGTACTTC. It translates to CASSPVLGSGEQYF.

This chain links TRBV19 with TRBJ1-6; tentative D call: TRBD1 (5 bases). The germline V and J ends were trimmed by 5 bases and 7 bases, with 15 bases remaining between them. Germline CDR1 reads LNHDA; CDR2 reads SQIVND (reference sequence). The CDR3 has 15 amino acids. The CDR3 sequence is CASSPRAGPNSPLHF. In nucleotides, the CDR3 is TGTGCCAGTAGTCCCCGCGCGGGACCGAATTCACCCCTCCACTTT.

The CDR3 nucleotides are TGTGCCAGCAGCCAAGGAAGGGGTGGTGGCTACACCTTC. Amino acid sequence: CASSQGRGGGYTF. The rearrangement links TRBV3-1 (or the pseudogene TRBV3-2) to TRBJ1-2; a weak D match, TRBD1 (5 bases). Deletions cut 1 base from V and 7 bases from J, with 10 bases between. The CDR3 is 13 residues long. The germline V gene has CDR1 LGHDT and CDR2 YNNKEL (reference sequence).

The chain uses TRBV5-4 and TRBJ1-1; D possibly corresponds to TRBD1 (6 bases). Trimming removed 1 base from V and 6 bases from J, with 16 bases in between. The CDR3 has 15 amino acids. The germline V gene has CDR1 SGHNT and CDR2 YYREEE (reference sequence). The CDR3 region has the DNA TGTGCCAGCAGCTTGAGCGGGGGCTCGATCCCTGAAGCTTTCTTT. Encoded protein: CASSLSGGSIPEAFF. Together with reference TRBV5-4 and TRBJ1-1, the CDR3 gives the full variable domain: ETGVTQSPTHLIKTRGQQVTLRCSSQSGHNTVSWYQQALGQGPQFIFQYYREEENGRGNFPPRFSGLQFPNYSSELNVNALELDDSALYLCASSLSGGSIPEAFFGQGTRLTVV.

V and J are TRBV4-2 and TRBJ1-1; the D is unclear. The CDR3 is 17 amino acids. The germline V gene has CDR1 LGHNA and CDR2 YNFKEQ. V was cut by 1 base and J by 4 bases, with 19 bases left in between. CDR3 coding DNA: TGTGCCAGCAGCCAAGGCGACCTCAGAACCGGGAGCACTGAAGCTTTCTTT. Translating it yields CASSQGDLRTGSTEAFF.

This clone appeared a few times. The V gene is TRBV11-2, the J gene TRBJ2-7, with D unresolved. The V gene's germline CDR1 is SGHAT and CDR2 FQNNGV. Trimming shortened V by 5 bases and J by 0 bases, and 11 bases separated the two germline ends. This CDR3 comprises 14 residues. CDR3 nucleotide sequence: TGTGCCAGCAGCCCCCCGCCCGGCTCCTACGAGCAGTACTTC. This sequence encodes CASSPPPGSYEQYF.

The chain couples TRBV29-1 to TRBJ2-4, with D possibly matching TRBD1 (5 bases). Germline CDR1 and CDR2: SQVTM and ANQGSEA. CDR3 size: 11 residues. The V end lost 5 bases, the J end lost 7 bases, and 9 bases lay between the germline ends. The CDR3 region is CSVLAGNIQYF. In DNA, the CDR3 is TGCAGCGTTCTGGCAGGGAACATTCAGTACTTC.

This chain joins TRBV9 and TRBJ2-1; 7 bases fit TRBD1. There are 14 residues in the CDR3. V was pared by 4 bases and J by 8 bases, with 9 bases of the junction left unmatched. Germline V gene sequence: CDR1 SGDLS, CDR2 YYNGEE. CDR3 DNA: TGTGCCAGCAGCATCTACAGGGGATCGGATGAGCAGTTCTTC. Its translation: CASSIYRGSDEQFF. The whole variable domain, filled in from reference TRBV9 and TRBJ2-1, reads DSGVTQTPKHLITATGQRVTLRCSPRSGDLSVYWYQQSLDQGLQFLIQYYNGEERAKGNILERFSAQQFPDLHSELNLSSLELGDSALYFCASSIYRGSDEQFFGPGTRLTVL.

V is TRBV18 and J is TRBJ1-1; TRBD1 agrees at 9 bases. CDR1 and CDR2 from the germline V gene are KGHSH and LQKENI. The V and J ends lost 0 bases and 3 bases, in that order; junction bases with no gene match: 8. The CDR3 runs 17 residues. The CDR3 DNA is TGTGCCAGCTCACCACCTACAGGGGGCTCGGTGTACACTGAAGCTTTCTTT. Translating gives CASSPPTGGSVYTEAFF.

The genes are TRBV6-2 or TRBV6-3 and TRBJ1-1; 7 bases line up with TRBD1. The CDR3 spans 15 residues. The J segment lost 1 base and the V segment lost 0 bases, leaving 2 bases of the junction unmatched. The germline CDR1 and CDR2 sequences are MNHEY and SVGEGT. The CDR3 coding sequence is TGTGCCAGCAGTTACTCTTGGACAGGGAACACTGAAGCTTTCTTT. It codes for CASSYSWTGNTEAFF.

The genes are TRBV9 and TRBJ2-6; D is unclear. Germline lookup yields CDR1 SGDLS and CDR2 YYNGEE. V dropped 3 bases and J dropped 1 base, with 5 bases sitting between them. The CDR3 spans 14 residues. CDR3 sequence: CASSAPSGANVLTF. CDR3 coding DNA: TGTGCCAGCAGCGCCCCTTCTGGGGCCAACGTCCTGACTTTC. Combining the CDR3 with reference TRBV9 and TRBJ2-6 gives the whole variable domain DSGVTQTPKHLITATGQRVTLRCSPRSGDLSVYWYQQSLDQGLQFLIQYYNGEERAKGNILERFSAQQFPDLHSELNLSSLELGDSALYFCASSAPSGANVLTFGAGSRLTVL.

The J gene is TRBJ1-1, the V gene TRBV6-1; D unresolved. This CDR3 has 14 residues. Germline-derived CDR1 and CDR2 are MNHNS and SASEGT. V lost 1 base to trimming and J lost 5 bases, with 11 bases between them. This CDR3 is CASSEGEGWTEAFF. In DNA, the CDR3 is TGTGCCAGCAGTGAAGGTGAGGGATGGACTGAAGCTTTCTTT.

The chain combines TRBV28 with TRBJ1-6, with no clear D. V shed 5 bases and J shed 5 bases, with 10 bases lying between them. The CDR3 consists of 14 residues. Germline V lookup: CDR1 MDHEN, CDR2 SYDVKM. CDR3 in amino acids: CASSPLTDNSPLHF. CDR3 coding DNA: TGTGCCAGCAGTCCACTAACCGATAATTCACCCCTCCACTTT.

The chain recombines TRBV4-1 with TRBJ2-1, with 8 bases matching TRBD2. The germline CDR1 and CDR2 sequences are MGHRA and YSYEKL. The CDR3 length is 15 residues. After removal of 4 bases from V and 5 bases from J, the junction contained 7 bases not matched to a gene. The DNA of the CDR3 is TGCGCCAGCAGCCGCCGGACTAGCTCGAACAATGAGCAGTTCTTC. This translates into CASSRRTSSNNEQFF.